These T cell receptor beta chains were read from a single sample in a study of tumor and adjacent non-tumor tissue in lung cancer. TCRdb reprocessed the multiplex PCR reads with MiXCR, giving one entry per CDR3 protein. The sample consists of under 250,000 distinct CDR3 sequences, 70% to 75% of them appearing once. Sequenced input: lung tumor tissue. These receptors all stem from a man between 60 and 75 years old with non-small cell lung cancer. Both conserved end residues are part of each CDR3. The order of the fields is V gene, clone size, D gene, J gene, CDR3 length, CDR3 protein, CDR3 DNA. The D gene is left open where the match is weak. Rows give clone size only sometimes, using once, few, many, or a class for an expanded clone.

TRBV4-2	once	NA	TRBJ1-4	15	CAISQDVRSGEKLSF	TGTGCCATCAGCCAAGATGTCCGATCTGGTGAAAAACTGTCTTTT
TRBV6-6	NA	TRBD1	TRBJ1-1	14	CASSYSTGGTEDLF	TGTGCAAGCAGTTACTCGACAGGGGGCACTGAAGATTTATTT
TRBV10-1	NA	NA	TRBJ2-5	16	CASGEANGTPKETQYF	TGCGCCAGCGGTGAGGCTAACGGGACGCCCAAGGAGACCCAGTACTTC
TRBV28	NA	TRBD2	TRBJ2-1	15	CASSSAGGPAREQFF	TGTGCCAGCAGTTCAGCGGGGGGTCCCGCCCGCGAGCAGTTCTTC
TRBV29-1	once	TRBD1	TRBJ2-2	13	CSVEGRYTGELLF	TGCAGCGTAGAGGGACGCTACACAGGGGAGCTGTTGTTT
TRBV11-2	NA	TRBD1	TRBJ2-7	14	CASSLKYRGYEQYF	TGTGCCAGCAGCTTAAAGTACAGGGGTTACGAGCAGTACTTC
TRBV5-1	NA	TRBD1	TRBJ1-5	16	CVSSSGTGNGNQPQHF	TGCGTCAGTAGCTCCGGGACAGGGAACGGCAATCAGCCCCAGCATTTT
TRBV29-1	NA	NA	TRBJ1-6	13	CSVSTRNNSPLLF	TGCAGCGTGTCGACAAGAAATAATTCACCCCTCCTCTTT
TRBV7-3	NA	TRBD2	TRBJ2-1	15	CASSLNGLAGNEQFF	TGTGCCAGCAGCTTAAATGGACTAGCTGGCAATGAGCAGTTCTTC
TRBV4-2	once	TRBD1	TRBJ2-3	16	CASIPQVDRDTDTQYF	TGTGCCAGCATCCCGCAGGTGGACAGGGACACAGATACGCAGTATTTT
TRBV11-2	once	NA	TRBJ2-5	16	CISSSTMGGPMETQYF	TGTATCAGCAGCTCCACAATGGGGGGGCCAATGGAGACCCAGTACTTC
TRBV4-1	many	NA	TRBJ2-7	15	CASSPSPGSTHEQYF	TGCGCCAGCAGCCCGTCCCCGGGGTCTACTCACGAGCAGTACTTC
TRBV6-2/TRBV6-3	few	NA	TRBJ2-7	14	CASSYPQGVYEQYF	TGTGCCAGCAGTTACCCACAGGGAGTCTACGAGCAGTACTTC
TRBV5-4	NA	NA	TRBJ2-3	15	CASSPRLWVTDTQYF	TGTGCCAGCAGCCCGCGACTATGGGTCACAGATACGCAGTATTTT
TRBV12-3/TRBV12-4	NA	TRBD1	TRBJ1-5	16	CASSFVQGVVNQAQHF	TGTGCCAGCAGTTTTGTACAGGGGGTAGTAAATCAGGCCCAGCATTTT
TRBV5-5	NA	NA	TRBJ1-6	16	CASSFSPRSYNSPLHF	TGTGCCAGCAGCTTTAGTCCTCGCTCCTATAATTCACCCCTCCACTTT
TRBV12-3/TRBV12-4	NA	NA	TRBJ2-2	15	CASSRFGGATGELFF	TGTGCCAGCAGCCGATTTGGCGGGGCCACCGGGGAGCTGTTTTTT
TRBV5-4	NA	NA	TRBJ1-5	15	CASSLNPGGNQPQHF	TGTGCCAGCAGCTTAAATCCAGGGGGCAATCAGCCCCAGCATTTT
TRBV20-1	NA	NA	TRBJ2-7	13	CSALSGGTYEQYF	TGCAGTGCCCTTAGCGGCGGAACCTACGAGCAGTACTTC
TRBV7-2	NA	NA	TRBJ2-7	13	CASSLNWGREQYF	TGTGCCAGCAGCTTGAATTGGGGGCGCGAGCAGTACTTC
TRBV6-1	NA	TRBD2	TRBJ2-3	13	CVSLAGRTDTHYF	TGTGTCAGCCTAGCGGGTCGCACAGATACGCACTATTTT
TRBV12-3/TRBV12-4	NA	NA	TRBJ1-1	14	CASTTGEGWTEALF	TGTGCCAGCACTACGGGGGAGGGCTGGACTGAAGCTCTCTTT
TRBV29-1	few	TRBD1	TRBJ2-7	14	CSAARRQGDYEQYF	TGCAGTGCAGCCCGGCGACAGGGTGACTACGAGCAGTACTTC
TRBV11-3	NA	NA	TRBJ1-1	13	CASSLDPGGETFF	TGTGCCAGCAGTTTAGATCCAGGTGGGGAAACATTCTTT
TRBV28	NA	NA	TRBJ2-1	13	CVSRAPGRNEQFF	TGTGTCAGCAGAGCCCCCGGTCGGAATGAGCAGTTCTTC
TRBV11-1	NA	NA	TRBJ2-7	13	CASSLETGTQQYF	TGTGCCAGCAGCTTAGAAACCGGGACCCAGCAATACTTC
TRBV7-2	NA	NA	TRBJ2-3	14	CASSLTSSTDTQYF	TGTGCCAGCAGCTTAACTAGCAGCACAGATACGCAGTATTTT
TRBV20-1	NA	NA	TRBJ2-7	14	CIVFSRVGAYEHYF	TGCATTGTATTCTCGCGAGTAGGAGCCTACGAGCATTACTTC
TRBV20-1	many	NA	TRBJ1-1	15	CSVHLRQRLATEAFF	TGCAGTGTCCACCTTAGACAGAGACTGGCCACTGAAGCTTTCTTT
TRBV6-5	few	TRBD2	TRBJ2-1	15	CASSDSGSSYNEQFF	TGTGCCAGCAGTGACAGCGGGAGCTCCTACAATGAGCAGTTCTTC
TRBV29-1	NA	NA	TRBJ2-5	12	CSAHSSTVTQYF	TGCAGCGCGCATTCATCGACTGTGACCCAGTACTTC
TRBV4-3	once	NA	TRBJ2-7	15	CASSQELAPSCEQYF	TGCGCCAGCAGCCAAGAGCTAGCGCCTTCCTGCGAGCAGTACTTC
TRBV29-1	NA	NA	TRBJ1-1	14	CSVEVNRTNTEAFF	TGCAGCGTTGAGGTCAACAGGACGAACACTGAAGCCTTCTTT
TRBV20-1	NA	TRBD2	TRBJ2-1	14	CSAPLAGVRNEQFF	TGCAGTGCGCCCCTAGCGGGGGTTAGAAATGAGCAGTTCTTC
TRBV6-6	many	NA	TRBJ2-1	14	CATNAPGVGNEQFF	TGTGCCACGAACGCACCAGGAGTGGGCAATGAGCAGTTCTTC
TRBV13	many	TRBD2	TRBJ2-7	15	CASSSGTSGRAGEYF	TGTGCCAGCAGCTCAGGGACTAGCGGGAGGGCCGGGGAGTACTTC
TRBV20-1	many	TRBD2	TRBJ2-7	13	CSALKAGTYEQYF	TGCAGTGCCCTTAAAGCGGGAACCTACGAGCAGTACTTC
TRBV24-1	few	NA	TRBJ2-6	13	CATADSGANVLTF	TGTGCCACCGCAGACTCTGGGGCCAACGTCCTGACTTTC
TRBV11-2	few	TRBD2	TRBJ2-1	18	CASSSTIAGDSSYNEQFF	TGTGCCAGCAGCTCTACCATAGCGGGGGACTCCTCCTACAATGAGCAGTTCTTC
TRBV11-3	once	NA	TRBJ1-2	15	CASSLYSSLRYGYTF	TGTGCCAGCAGCTTATATTCTAGCCTACGTTATGGCTACACCTTC
TRBV11-2	NA	TRBD2	TRBJ2-3	16	CASSEPGTSGSDTQCF	TGTGCCAGCAGCGAACCCGGGACTAGCGGAAGTGATACGCAGTGTTTT
TRBV5-4	many	TRBD2	TRBJ2-5	16	CASSLSPGLGEETQYF	TGTGCCAGCAGCTTGTCTCCGGGACTAGGGGAAGAGACCCAGTACTTC
TRBV12-5	once	TRBD2	TRBJ2-1	12	CTSGRTYNEQFF	TGTACTAGCGGTAGGACCTACAATGAGCAGTTCTTC
TRBV7-9	NA	TRBD1	TRBJ1-2	15	CARSLEQGVGYGYTF	TGTGCCAGAAGCTTAGAGCAGGGGGTCGGCTATGGTTACACCTTC